The next 27 T cell receptor beta chains were all read from a single sample in a study of identical twins. From the 5' RACE reads, TCRdb called clonotypes with MiXCR, one entry per CDR3 protein. The sample has 450,000 or so distinct CDR3 sequences, 24% seen once. The data also belong to a second study, concerning T cells expressing NK-cell markers.

Sequences were obtained from CD4+ T cells sorted from blood. The receptor source for this set is a woman under 30 in good health.

The chain has TRBV28 and TRBJ2-2; 7 nucleotides agree with TRBD1. Trimming took 8 bases from V and 2 from J; bases not matched to a gene: 2. This CDR3 comprises 13 residues. In germline, CDR1 is MDHEN, CDR2 SYDVKM. CDR3 bases: TGTGCCAGCGACAGGGTTAACACCGGGGAGCTGTTTTTT. This encodes CASDRVNTGELFF.

This clonotype has at least ten counts. The J gene is TRBJ2-3, the V gene TRBV29-1; TRBD2 aligns across 9 bases. The germline CDR1 and CDR2 sequences are SQVTM and ANQGSEA. Losses at the gene ends were 1 base for V and 1 base for J; bases not matched to a gene: 3. This CDR3 contains 15 residues. The CDR3 coding sequence is TGCAGCGTTGAAGCACGGACTAGCGGCACAGATACGCAGTATTTT. This encodes CSVEARTSGTDTQYF.

The V gene is TRBV18, the J gene TRBJ2-5; D uncertain. The CDR3 has 15 residues. Germline loops: CDR1 KGHSH, CDR2 LQKENI. V was pared by 3 bases and J by 1 base, with 12 bases between. The CDR3 sequence: CASSPAYNTQETQYF. The CDR3, as DNA: TGTGCCAGCTCACCGGCTTATAACACCCAAGAGACCCAGTACTTC.

This chain joins TRBV9 and TRBJ2-1, with D possibly TRBD1 on 6 matching bases. The V end was cut by 4 bases, the J end by 5 bases, with 10 bases between. Germline CDR1 SGDLS, CDR2 YYNGEE. The CDR3 has 13 amino acids. CDR3: CASSSRQDNEQFF. The CDR3 coding sequence is TGTGCCAGCAGCTCGCGACAGGACAATGAGCAGTTCTTC.

This clonotype was counted ten times or more. The chain employs TRBV20-1 and TRBJ2-5; unclear D gene. The V and J ends lost 0 bases and 5 bases respectively, with 4 bases between them. Germline assignment: CDR1 DFQATT and CDR2 SNEGSKA (reference sequence). The CDR3 is made up of 11 amino acids. Here the CDR3 reads CSARDGETQYF. CDR3 nucleotides: TGCAGTGCTAGAGATGGGGAGACCCAGTACTTC.

This clonotype has a handful of counts. The V call is TRBV10-3, the J call TRBJ2-1; D not certain. This CDR3 region has 13 residues. The V and J ends lost 0 bases and 8 bases respectively, with 8 bases between them. Germline CDR1 is ENHRY and CDR2 is SYGVKD. CDR3: CAISESRWDEQFF. In DNA form, the CDR3 reads TGTGCCATCAGTGAGTCGAGGTGGGATGAGCAGTTCTTC.

This clonotype was seen ten or more times. The CDR3 coding sequence is TGTGCCATCAGTGAGTCTGGTTTTCCGTACTTC. Residues: CAISESGFPYF. V is TRBV10-3 and J is TRBJ2-7, with D hard to call. Trimming cost V 0 bases and J 12 bases, with 9 bases left between them. The CDR3 loop spans 11 amino acids. Germline V gene data show CDR1 as ENHRY and CDR2 as SYGVKD.

This clonotype has a count of ten or more. The chain links TRBV20-1 to TRBJ1-2; D ambiguous. In germline, CDR1 is DFQATT, CDR2 SNEGSKA (reference sequence). Deletions cut 6 bases from V and 3 bases from J, with 17 bases between. The CDR3 has 14 amino acids. The CDR3 loop is CSARTGSGDYGYTF. The DNA of the CDR3 is TGCAGTGCCAGAACGGGGAGCGGTGACTATGGCTACACCTTC.

This chain joins TRBV20-1 and TRBJ2-5; possibly TRBD1 or TRBD2 for D (6 bases each). V was pared by 7 bases and J by 2 bases, with 14 bases between. The CDR3 extends over 13 amino acids. CDR1 and CDR2 from the germline V gene are DFQATT and SNEGSKA (reference sequence). The CDR3 nucleotides are TGCAGTGTCCGAGAAGGGGGGCAAGAGACCCAGTACTTC. Translation gives CSVREGGQETQYF.

This clonotype was seen a handful of times. The genes are TRBV14 and TRBJ2-6, with D uncertain. V was shortened by 4 bases and J by 0 bases, with 13 bases between the two germline ends. Germline CDR1 and CDR2: SGHDN and FVKESK. The length of the CDR3 is 17 residues. The CDR3 loop is CASSPPLGNSGANVLTF. The DNA of the CDR3 is TGTGCCAGCAGCCCCCCATTGGGGAACTCTGGGGCCAACGTCCTGACTTTC.

The CDR3 nucleotides read TGTGCCTGGGTATACAAGACAGGGCCTAATGAAAAACTGTTTTTT. Translated: CAWVYKTGPNEKLFF. V and J are TRBV30 and TRBJ1-4; 7 bases match TRBD1. Germline V gene sequence: CDR1 GTSNPN, CDR2 SVGIG (reference sequence). The CDR3 loop spans 15 amino acids. The V and J ends lost 5 bases and 3 bases, in that order; junction bases with no gene match: 9.

This clonotype was detected only a few times. The chain has TRBV29-1 and TRBJ2-4; tentative D call: TRBD1 (5 bases). The V end lost 4 bases, the J end lost 6 bases, and 7 bases lay between the germline ends. This CDR3 is built from 11 residues. Per the germline V gene, CDR1 is SQVTM and CDR2 is ANQGSEA. The CDR3 DNA reads TGCAGCGTTGTAGGGGTAAACATTCAGTACTTC. It is translated as CSVVGVNIQYF.

In its sample, this clonotype was seen a few times. V and J are TRBV9 and TRBJ2-5; no firm D call. The CDR3 length is 13 residues. Trimming pared 0 bases from V and 5 bases from J, leaving 8 bases between. Per the germline V gene, CDR1 is SGDLS and CDR2 is YYNGEE. CDR3 loop: CASSVAPKETQYF. DNA for the CDR3: TGTGCCAGCAGCGTAGCCCCGAAGGAGACCCAGTACTTC.

This clonotype turned up a few times. The chain recombines TRBV5-1 with TRBJ2-5, with 7 bases aligning to TRBD2. V shed 4 bases and J 4 bases; nucleotides not matched to a gene: 10. CDR1 and CDR2 from the germline V gene are SGHRS and YFSETQ. This CDR3 contains 15 residues. The CDR3 here is CASSQRDSTPETQYF. The CDR3, as DNA: TGCGCCAGCAGCCAGCGGGACTCTACCCCAGAGACCCAGTACTTC.

This clonotype came up a few times. The J gene is TRBJ2-1, the V gene TRBV5-1; TRBD2 matches at 10 bases. Germline-derived CDR1 and CDR2 are SGHRS and YFSETQ. Losses at the gene ends were 2 bases for V and 10 bases for J; bases not matched to a gene: 9. This CDR3 has 15 residues. The CDR3 DNA is TGCGCCAGCAGCTTTATTGGGGCTAGCGGGGGAGAGCAGTTCTTC. Its protein is CASSFIGASGGEQFF.

The chain links TRBV18 to TRBJ1-5; 10 bases fit TRBD1. Germline CDR1 reads KGHSH; CDR2 reads LQKENI. Trimming took 1 base from V and 0 from J; bases not matched to a gene: 9. There are 19 residues in the CDR3. CDR3 sequence reads: CASSPQPGQGTFSNQPQHF. CDR3 coding DNA: TGTGCCAGCTCACCACAACCGGGACAGGGGACCTTTAGCAATCAGCCCCAGCATTTT. Full variable domain (outside the CDR3, taken from reference TRBV18 and TRBJ1-5): NAGVMQNPRHLVRRRGQEARLRCSPMKGHSHVYWYRQLPEEGLKFMVYLQKENIIDESGMPKERFSAEFPKEGPSILRIQQVVRGDSAAYFCASSPQPGQGTFSNQPQHFGDGTRLSIL.

This clonotype appeared a few times. The chain has TRBV3-1 and TRBJ1-5, with 7 bases that match TRBD1. Germline trimming cut 0 bases from V and 6 bases from J; bases unmatched to any gene: 2. This CDR3 has 14 amino acids. The germline V gene has CDR1 LGHDT and CDR2 YNNKEL (reference sequence). CDR3 loop: CASSQEQGSQPQHF. The CDR3 coding sequence is TGTGCCAGCAGCCAAGAACAGGGGAGTCAGCCCCAGCATTTT.

This clonotype was recorded a few times. The gene calls are TRBV5-1 and TRBJ2-2; 10 nucleotides line up with TRBD1. From germline, CDR1 is SGHRS and CDR2 YFSETQ. The CDR3 contains 15 residues. J was trimmed by 6 bases and V by 4 bases; bases with no gene match: 6. As DNA, the CDR3 is TGCGCCAGCAGCCCCGGGACAGGGGTCCCCGGGGAGCTGTTTTTT. It is translated as CASSPGTGVPGELFF.

This clonotype was counted between two and nine times. This chain uses TRBV29-1 with TRBJ2-7; possibly TRBD2 for D (6 bases). The germline CDR1 and CDR2 sequences are SQVTM and ANQGSEA. This CDR3 comprises 11 residues. The germline V and J ends were trimmed by 5 bases and 2 bases, with 7 bases remaining between them. CDR3 amino acids: CSVPGAYEQYF. The CDR3 DNA reads TGCAGCGTTCCGGGGGCCTACGAGCAGTACTTC.

J is TRBJ2-5 and V is TRBV5-1; 8 nucleotides line up with TRBD1. The V segment lost 2 bases and the J segment 7 bases; nucleotides outside the gene matches: 10. The CDR3 spans 15 residues. Germline V gives CDR1 SGHRS, CDR2 YFSETQ. In nucleotides, the CDR3 is TGCGCCAGCAGCTTTGGGGGACAGGCTTTTCGGACCCAGTACTTC. Its protein is CASSFGGQAFRTQYF.

V and J are TRBV12-3 or TRBV12-4 and TRBJ2-6, with 9 bases that match TRBD1. The length of the CDR3 is 17 residues. The V and J ends lost 6 bases and 0 bases, in that order; junction bases with no gene match: 6. DNA of the CDR3: TGTGCCAGCAGCTGGGGACAGGGCCCCTCTGGGGCCAACGTCCTGACTTTC. Its protein is CASSWGQGPSGANVLTF.

The chain employs TRBV29-1 and TRBJ1-1; D possibly corresponds to TRBD1 (5 bases). In germline, CDR1 is SQVTM, CDR2 ANQGSEA. Trimming took off 3 bases at V and 7 bases at J, with 9 bases between the two ends. CDR3 size: 11 residues. CDR3 DNA: TGCAGCGTTGACAGGGCTAATGAAGCTTTCTTT. This gives the protein CSVDRANEAFF.

The V call is TRBV20-1, the J call TRBJ2-7, with D unclear. The CDR3 is 11 residues long. Germline assignment: CDR1 DFQATT and CDR2 SNEGSKA (reference sequence). Deletions cut 2 bases from V and 3 bases from J, with 5 bases between. The CDR3 DNA is TGCAGTGCTAGACTCATCTACGAGCAGTACTTC. The encoded protein is CSARLIYEQYF.

J is TRBJ2-3 and V is TRBV5-1; the match to TRBD2 covers 10 bases. CDR1 is SGHRS and CDR2 is YFSETQ in the germline V gene. The CDR3 is 16 amino acids. J was trimmed by 9 bases and V by 2 bases; bases with no gene match: 12. This chain's CDR3 is CASSLAGGRGASTQYF. The CDR3 bases are TGCGCCAGCAGCTTAGCGGGGGGGCGAGGGGCATCCACGCAGTATTTT.

This chain connects TRBV20-1 to TRBJ2-1; unclear D gene. The germline CDR1 and CDR2 sequences are DFQATT and SNEGSKA (reference sequence). The CDR3 is 10 amino acids. Trimming shortened V by 5 bases and J by 7 bases, and 6 bases separated the two germline ends. The CDR3 loop reads CSAYTNEQFF. CDR3 DNA sequence: TGCAGTGCTTATACAAATGAGCAGTTCTTC.

The chain combines TRBV5-5 with TRBJ2-5; no definite D call. The V gene lost 9 bases and the J gene lost 5 bases, with 11 bases spanning the gap. This CDR3 contains 11 residues. Germline values: CDR1 SGHKS, CDR2 YYEKEE (reference sequence). The CDR3 sequence: CATESHETQYF. The CDR3 DNA follows: TGTGCCACGGAATCTCATGAGACCCAGTACTTC. The full variable domain, in which reference TRBV5-5 and TRBJ2-5 provide the parts outside the CDR3, is DAGVTQSPTHLIKTRGQQVTLRCSPISGHKSVSWYQQVLGQGPQFIFQYYEKEERGRGNFPDRFSARQFPNYSSELNVNALLLGDSALYLCATESHETQYFGPGTRLLVL.

In this sample, this clonotype turned up a few times. The chain couples TRBV7-9 to TRBJ1-2; no reliable D call. Looked up from germline, CDR1 is SEHNR and CDR2 is FQNEAQ (reference sequence). V dropped 2 bases and J dropped 4 bases, with 11 bases sitting between them. CDR3 length: 14 residues. The CDR3 sequence: CASSLSGIGYGYTF. CDR3 bases: TGTGCCAGCAGCTTATCGGGAATTGGCTATGGCTACACCTTC.